The clone carrying this T cell receptor (delta chain) was counted a few times. Its matching antigen is unknown. Thymocytes were sorted as CD3+ TCRVdelta1+ TCRVdelta2- after alphabeta T cell depletion. Extracted RNA was reverse transcribed into cDNA. CDR3 amplicons came from multiplex PCR with pooled V-gene forward and constant-region reverse primers. TCRdb used CATT to re-call clones from the multiplex PCR reads. Of 70,000 or so delta-chain clones listed, about 35% are singletons. The data were taken from a study of Vδ1+ human thymocytes. The CDR3 is 20 residues long. The germline gives CDR1 TSWWSYY, CDR2 QGS. V lost 6 bases, J lost 0 bases, and 19 bases stayed unmatched. The study, taken as a whole, reports: Thymic TRG and TRD repertoires appeared highly polyclonal, with Gaussian CDR3 length distributions.

The sequencing input was Vdelta1+ gamma-delta thymocytes from the thymus. Subset specified: FACS-sorted CD3+ TCRalphabeta- TCRVdelta1+ TCRVdelta2- thymocytes. The origin of this receptor is a boy under three years old who had congenital heart surgery. This chain uses TRDV1 with TRDJ1; 10 bases agree with TRDD3. The CDR3: CALGKATVPCTGGYTDKLIF. DNA of the CDR3: TGTGCTCTTGGCAAAGCCACCGTCCCCTGTACTGGGGGATACACCGATAAACTCATCTTT.